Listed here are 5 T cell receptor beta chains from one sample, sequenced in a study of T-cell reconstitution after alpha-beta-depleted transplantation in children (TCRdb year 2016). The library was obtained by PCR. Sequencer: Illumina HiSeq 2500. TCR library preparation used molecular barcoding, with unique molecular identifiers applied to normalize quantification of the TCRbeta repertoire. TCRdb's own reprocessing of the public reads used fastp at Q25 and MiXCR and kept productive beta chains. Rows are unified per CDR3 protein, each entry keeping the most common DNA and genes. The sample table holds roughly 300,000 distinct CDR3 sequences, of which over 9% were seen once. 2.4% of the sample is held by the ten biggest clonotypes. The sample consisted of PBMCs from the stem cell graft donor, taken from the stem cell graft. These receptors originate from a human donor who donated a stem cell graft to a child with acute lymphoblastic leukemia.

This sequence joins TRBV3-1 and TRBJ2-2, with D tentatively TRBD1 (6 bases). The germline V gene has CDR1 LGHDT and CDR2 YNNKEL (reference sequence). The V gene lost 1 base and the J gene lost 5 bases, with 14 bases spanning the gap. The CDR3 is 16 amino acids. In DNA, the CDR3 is TGTGCCAGCAGCCAAGCCGGTAATAGGGGGACCGGGGAGCTGTTTTTT. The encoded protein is CASSQAGNRGTGELFF.

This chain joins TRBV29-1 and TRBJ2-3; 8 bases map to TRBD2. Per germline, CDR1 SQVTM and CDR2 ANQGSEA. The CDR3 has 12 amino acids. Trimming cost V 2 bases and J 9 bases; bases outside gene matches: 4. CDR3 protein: CSVEFGGETQYF. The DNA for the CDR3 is TGCAGCGTTGAATTCGGGGGGGAGACGCAGTATTTT.

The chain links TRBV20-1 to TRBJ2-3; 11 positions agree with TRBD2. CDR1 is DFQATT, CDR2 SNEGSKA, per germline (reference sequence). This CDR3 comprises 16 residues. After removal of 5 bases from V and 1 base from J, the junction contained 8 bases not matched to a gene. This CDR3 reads CSAPPFSGGGTDTQYF. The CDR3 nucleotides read TGCAGTGCTCCCCCTTTTAGCGGGGGGGGCACAGATACGCAGTATTTT.

CDR3 DNA sequence: TGTGCCAGCAGTTTAGGAACAGGGTTTCCCTACGAGCAGTACTTC. Translation: CASSLGTGFPYEQYF. The chain couples TRBV12-3 or TRBV12-4 to TRBJ2-7, with D possibly matching TRBD1 (6 bases). The germline V and J ends were trimmed by 1 base and 2 bases, with 12 bases remaining between them. The CDR3 spans 15 residues.

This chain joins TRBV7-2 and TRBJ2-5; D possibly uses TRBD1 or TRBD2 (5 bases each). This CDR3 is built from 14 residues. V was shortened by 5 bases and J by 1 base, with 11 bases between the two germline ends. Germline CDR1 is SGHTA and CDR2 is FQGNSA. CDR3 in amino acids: CASSVSGAQETQYF. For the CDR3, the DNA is TGTGCCAGCAGCGTCTCCGGGGCCCAAGAGACCCAGTACTTC.